These T cell receptor beta chains were read from a single sample in a study of blood T cell repertoires in COVID-19. Profiling relied on immunoSEQ multiplex PCR, and the TCRdb table lists in-frame clones only, not all of them. The repertoire holds 180,000 or so clones, 89% seen once, with approximately 2.3% in the top ten. Material: PBMCs or T cells enriched from blood (not recorded which). Every receptor here comes from a woman aged 40 to 50 with acute COVID-19. Both conserved end residues are part of each CDR3.

j_call v_call cdr3_aa
TRBJ1-3 TRBV19 CASSIVGASGNTIYF
TRBJ1-1 TRBV7-9 CASSLGWGVNTEAFF
TRBJ1-1 TRBV5-1 CASSLDGGFTEAFF
TRBJ2-2 TRBV7-2 CASSSPLQGRTGELFF
TRBJ2-1 TRBV29-1 CSVGPSGGRDEQFF
TRBJ2-1 TRBV3-1/TRBV3-2 CASSQVTGAGQRYNEQFF
TRBJ2-7 TRBV4-2 CASSQRSAGDPYEQYF
TRBJ2-6 TRBV7-9 CASSLVSSGANVLTF
TRBJ2-3 TRBV28 CASSFPAGSTDTQYF
TRBJ1-4 TRBV20-1 CSAGQGIRLFF
TRBJ2-4 TRBV21-1 CATSRQGRWAKNIQYF
TRBJ2-7 TRBV6-2/TRBV6-3 CASSPRGDFYEQYF
TRBJ2-5 TRBV9 CASSVGGQETQYF
TRBJ1-6 TRBV19 CASSLRRFNSPLHF
TRBJ2-5 TRBV7-7 CASSFSGGVLETQYF
TRBJ1-1 TRBV18 CASSPGQENTEAFF
TRBJ1-4 TRBV27 CASSLSPGRDLTNEKLFF